Below are 7 T cell receptor beta chains sequenced from a single sample in a study of response to subunit inactivated influenza vaccine. MiXCR was run by TCRdb on the RT-PCR reads, yielding one entry per CDR3 protein. In the table there are 450,000 to 600,000 distinct CDR3 sequences, 6.5% to 8% of which are singletons. This specimen was PBMCs from blood, taken approximately 25 months after vaccination. The receptors derive from a man in his fifties or sixties who received an inactivated influenza vaccine.

This clonotype was found a few times. This chain uses TRBV15 with TRBJ1-5; 8 bases align to TRBD1. CDR1 and CDR2 (germline): LNHNV, YYDKDF (reference sequence). This CDR3 is built from 15 residues. V shed 1 base and J 5 bases; nucleotides not matched to a gene: 4. The CDR3 reads CATSRGQGAYQPQHF. The CDR3 DNA is TGTGCCACCAGCAGAGGGCAGGGGGCTTATCAGCCCCAGCATTTT.

This clonotype was seen a few times. The chain uses TRBV12-3 or TRBV12-4 and TRBJ1-1, with unresolved D. The length of the CDR3 is 14 residues. Trimming stripped 5 bases from V and 0 bases from J, with 10 bases between. CDR3 sequence: CASSPQILNTEAFF. CDR3 nucleotides: TGTGCCAGCAGTCCACAGATTCTGAACACTGAAGCTTTCTTT.

This clonotype was recorded at least ten times. This sequence joins TRBV4-3 and TRBJ2-7; a weak D match, TRBD2 (6 bases). The CDR3 contains 18 residues. Trimming stripped 3 bases from V and 0 bases from J, with 21 bases between. The V gene's germline CDR1 is LGHNA and CDR2 YSLEER. In DNA, the CDR3 is TGCGCCAGCAGCCAGAGGGTGGAAGGTGGAGGGAACTCCTACGAGCAGTACTTC. Protein product: CASSQRVEGGGNSYEQYF.

On this clonotype itself: A read error may explain this, as a much larger clone is one base away. Lacking the conserved final phenylalanine or tryptophan, this CDR3 likely reflects a read error. The V and J genes are TRBV2 and TRBJ2-5; D is uncertain. The CDR3 is 12 amino acids. With 8 bases removed from V and 3 bases from J, the gap between germline ends came to 10 bases. Germline CDR1 SNHLY, CDR2 FYNNEI. The CDR3 sequence is CASSGGEETQYV. The CDR3 nucleotides read TGTGCCAGCTCGGGCGGTGAAGAGACCCAGTACGTC.

The rearrangement joins TRBV12-3 or TRBV12-4 to TRBJ2-2; TRBD1 might be the D (6 bases). This CDR3 is built from 13 residues. Trimming stripped 11 bases from V and 4 bases from J, with 14 bases between. CDR3 bases: TGTGCCGGAAAACAGGGTAGCACCGGGGAGCTGTTTTTT. It translates to CAGKQGSTGELFF.

This clonotype was seen many times. This chain links TRBV10-3 with TRBJ2-2, with D perhaps TRBD1 (6 bases). The germline V gene encodes CDR1 ENHRY and CDR2 SYGVKD. Trimming pared 7 bases from V and 3 bases from J, leaving 15 bases between. This CDR3 has 15 amino acids. CDR3 amino acids: CAIKNRDTYTGELFF. In DNA, the CDR3 is TGTGCCATCAAAAACCGGGACACCTACACCGGGGAGCTGTTTTTT.

This clonotype was counted only a few times. The chain uses TRBV12-3 or TRBV12-4 and TRBJ2-1; no firm D call. This CDR3 has 14 residues. Trimming removed 3 bases at V and 9 bases at J, with 15 bases between. The CDR3 DNA is TGTGCCAGCAGTTTTTTTATAGGTCCTCCTGAGCAGTTCTTC. It codes for CASSFFIGPPEQFF.